The source of this TCR beta chain is a study of T cell responses to AZD1222 COVID-19 vaccine. Sequencing was performed with immunoSEQ multiplex PCR; in TCRdb, only in-frame clones are kept and a portion is missing. This table has tens of thousands of clones, roughly 87% appearing once. Per germline, CDR1 SGHDT and CDR2 YYEEEE. The CDR3 loop spans 13 amino acids. Trimming cost V 0 bases and J 3 bases, with 6 bases left between them. In its sample, this clone was seen once. The sequences come from peripheral blood, collected 28 days after the second AZD1222 dose. The chain is built from TRBV5-6 and TRBJ1-2, with a possible D match to TRBD1 (6 bases). The source is an adult who received the AZD1222 COVID-19 vaccine. The CDR3 reads CASSLGTDYGYTF. The DNA of the CDR3 is TGTGCCAGCAGCTTGGGGACAGACTATGGCTACACCTTC.